One and the same sample provided the 23 T cell receptor beta chains below, sequenced in a study of blood T cells in healthy people across ages. The second PCR ran about 6 to 12 cycles with a sample-barcoded 5' primer and J-beta primers. TCRdb reprocessed the 5' RACE reads via MiXCR and lists one record per CDR3 protein. The sample has 800,000 to 900,000 distinct CDR3 sequences, around two thirds seen once. The source material was blood. These receptors were obtained from a man aged 25 to 45 in good health.

The rearrangement joins TRBV6-1 to TRBJ2-7, with TRBD2 identical over 8 bases. The J call could be wrong; TRBJ2-5 is a better fit for the DNA end. The CDR3 extends over 15 amino acids. In germline, CDR1 is MNHNS, CDR2 SASEGT. The CDR3 loop is CASSEGGTRGETQYF. Written as DNA, the CDR3 is TGTGCCAGCAGTGAAGGGGGGACTAGGGGAGAGACCCAGTACTTC.

The chain combines TRBV7-2 with TRBJ2-3; tentative D call: TRBD2 (6 bases). The length of the CDR3 is 16 residues. V was pared by 2 bases and J by 5 bases, with 17 bases between. Germline V gene lookup returns CDR1 SGHTA and CDR2 FQGNSA. The CDR3: CASSLIGGDGEDTQYF. The CDR3 bases are TGTGCCAGCAGCTTAATTGGCGGGGATGGGGAAGATACGCAGTATTTT.

This rearrangement joins TRBV4-3 to TRBJ2-2, with D tentatively TRBD1 or TRBD2 (5 bases each). Between the trimmed V and J ends, which lost 4 bases and 6 bases, there was a span of 21 bases. The CDR3 has 17 amino acids. Germline lookup yields CDR1 LGHNA and CDR2 YSLEER. This CDR3 is CASSPGEERGKAGELFF. CDR3 coding DNA: TGCGCCAGCAGCCCGGGCGAGGAGAGGGGCAAAGCCGGGGAGCTGTTTTTT.

The rearrangement joins TRBV9 to TRBJ2-7; D is possibly TRBD2 (6 bases). V was shortened by 7 bases and J by 2 bases, with 10 bases between the two germline ends. This CDR3 contains 12 residues. CDR1 is SGDLS, CDR2 YYNGEE, per germline. CDR3 amino acids: CASGRGAYEQYF. CDR3 DNA sequence: TGTGCCAGCGGGCGGGGTGCCTACGAGCAGTACTTC.

This clonotype was observed once. This chain connects TRBV10-2 to TRBJ2-3; D gene uncertain. Germline CDR1 reads WSHSY; CDR2 reads SAAADI. Trimming shortened V by 0 bases and J by 9 bases, and 10 bases separated the two germline ends. This CDR3 comprises 13 residues. Here the CDR3 reads CASSESSLTTQYF. The DNA of the CDR3 is TGCGCCAGCAGTGAGTCATCCCTTACCACGCAGTATTTT.

The chain carries TRBV6-5 and TRBJ2-7; no definite D call. Germline CDR1 MNHEY, CDR2 SVGAGI. Trimming stripped 1 base from V and 7 bases from J, with 17 bases between. The CDR3 has 15 residues. The CDR3 sequence: CASSYLAAYYNEQYF. CDR3 nucleotides: TGTGCCAGCAGTTACTTGGCGGCGTACTACAATGAGCAGTACTTC.

The V and J genes are TRBV11-2 and TRBJ2-4; no firm D call. TRBJ2-7 explains the end of the DNA better; the J call may be wrong. The germline gives CDR1 SGHAT, CDR2 FQNNGV. The CDR3 loop spans 15 amino acids. CDR3 nucleotide sequence: TGTGCCAGCAGCTTAGATCCCGGCGCGGTCTACGAGCAGTACTTC. This encodes CASSLDPGAVYEQYF.

The chain is built from TRBV15 and TRBJ1-2; possible D gene TRBD1, 6 bases. Germline CDR1 and CDR2: LNHNV and YYDKDF (reference sequence). This CDR3 region has 16 residues. V dropped 3 bases and J dropped 6 bases, with 20 bases sitting between them. The CDR3 DNA sequence: TGTGCCACCAGCAGCGAATCCACAGGGCGGTGGAATGGCTACACCTTC. As protein: CATSSESTGRWNGYTF.

The gene calls are TRBV7-2 and TRBJ2-7; D not resolved. The CDR3 is made up of 15 amino acids. Germline CDR1 SGHTA, CDR2 FQGNSA. The V end lost 5 bases, the J end lost 0 bases, and 14 bases lay between the germline ends. CDR3 region: CASSLLPVASYEQYF. The DNA of the CDR3 is TGTGCCAGCAGCCTACTCCCCGTTGCCTCCTACGAGCAGTACTTC.

This clonotype was observed a handful of times. The V gene is TRBV4-2, the J gene TRBJ1-2; TRBD1 matches at 7 bases. Germline V lookup: CDR1 LGHNA, CDR2 YNFKEQ. The V and J ends lost 6 bases and 1 base, in that order; junction bases with no gene match: 11. The CDR3 contains 16 residues. This CDR3 reads CASSGFTGVYNYGYTF. DNA for the CDR3: TGTGCCAGCAGTGGGTTTACAGGGGTTTATAACTATGGCTACACCTTC.

This chain links TRBV7-8 with TRBJ2-7; TRBD2 matches 7 bases. This CDR3 region has 17 residues. Per the germline V gene, CDR1 is SGHVS and CDR2 is FQNEAQ. V was pared by 4 bases and J by 0 bases, with 12 bases of the junction left unmatched. This CDR3 is CASSSHEASGLSYEQYF. Written as DNA, the CDR3 is TGTGCCAGCAGCTCCCATGAGGCTAGCGGCCTCTCCTACGAGCAGTACTTC. Based on the CDR3 plus reference TRBV7-8 and TRBJ2-7, the full variable domain is GAGVSQSPRYKVAKRGQDVALRCDPISGHVSLFWYQQALGQGPEFLTYFQNEAQLDKSGLPSDRFFAERPEGSVSTLKIQRTQQEDSAVYLCASSSHEASGLSYEQYFGPGTRLTVT.

There are a few counts of this clonotype. The V and J genes are TRBV7-2 and TRBJ2-1, with 9 bases lining up with TRBD2. Trimming at V came to 5 bases and at J to 6 bases, leaving 11 bases not matched to a gene. This CDR3 has 16 residues. CDR1 is SGHTA and CDR2 is FQGNSA in the germline V gene. CDR3 amino acids: CASSGVSGGFINEQFF. Here the CDR3 DNA reads TGTGCCAGCAGCGGGGTTAGCGGGGGCTTCATCAATGAGCAGTTCTTC.

This clonotype was seen a handful of times. The CDR3 nucleotides read TGCGCCAGCAGCCAAGGGAGTACGCGGGGGAAACAGTTCTTC. Its translation is CASSQGSTRGKQFF. The chain combines TRBV4-3 with TRBJ2-1, with 7 bases that match TRBD2. With 1 base clipped from V and 13 bases from J, the junction kept 10 bases outside the gene matches. The CDR3 contains 14 residues. Germline V gene sequence: CDR1 LGHNA, CDR2 YSLEER.

The chain has TRBV18 and TRBJ2-7, with D possibly TRBD1 on 6 matching bases. The DNA end is a closer match to TRBJ2-5, so the J assignment may be wrong. There are 14 residues in the CDR3. Germline lookup yields CDR1 KGHSH and CDR2 LQKENI. The CDR3 nucleotides read TGTGCCAGCTCACCACCGAACAGGGAGGAGACCCAGTACTTC. It yields the protein CASSPPNREETQYF.

The J gene is TRBJ2-7, the V gene TRBV4-2, with TRBD2 as a possible D gene (6 bases). The V gene lost 4 bases and the J gene lost 3 bases, with 19 bases spanning the gap. CDR3 size: 16 residues. In germline, CDR1 is LGHNA, CDR2 YNFKEQ. The CDR3 region has the DNA TGTGCCAGCAGCCCTGCGAGGCGGGGACTCCTCTACGAGCAGTACTTC. The encoded protein is CASSPARRGLLYEQYF.

This clonotype appeared a few times. The chain recombines TRBV5-1 with TRBJ2-7; TRBD2 matches at 9 bases. In germline, CDR1 is SGHRS, CDR2 YFSETQ. With V trimmed by 3 bases and J by 2 bases, 6 bases remained unmatched. This CDR3 contains 15 residues. CDR3 in DNA: TGCGCCAGCAGCTCTCTAGCGGGGATCACCTACGAGCAGTACTTC. As protein: CASSSLAGITYEQYF.

V is TRBV9 and J is TRBJ1-2; D gene unclear. The V gene lost 0 bases and the J gene lost 5 bases, with 11 bases spanning the gap. This CDR3 spans 14 amino acids. Germline V gene data show CDR1 as SGDLS and CDR2 as YYNGEE. This chain's CDR3 is CASSVDGLGYGYTF. The CDR3 region has the DNA TGTGCCAGCAGCGTAGATGGCCTGGGATATGGCTACACCTTC.

This clonotype has only a few counts. The genes are TRBV6-6 and TRBJ2-3; tentatively, D is TRBD2 (5 bases). The CDR3 sequence is 14 residues long. The germline V gene encodes CDR1 MNHNY and CDR2 SVGAGI (reference sequence). V dropped 8 bases and J dropped 0 bases, with 12 bases sitting between them. The CDR3 DNA reads TGTGCCAGCCTCTTTCCGGGGAGCACAGATACGCAGTATTTT. Translating gives CASLFPGSTDTQYF.

V is TRBV7-2 and J is TRBJ2-7; D is unresolved. The CDR3 runs to 16 residues. Germline lookup yields CDR1 SGHTA and CDR2 FQGNSA. V was clipped by 2 bases and J by 5 bases, with 19 bases between them. The CDR3 nucleotides are TGTGCCAGCAGCTTAAGGTTTTTGATTGTGGACCACGAGCAGTACTTC. It is translated as CASSLRFLIVDHEQYF.

Written as DNA, the CDR3 is TGTGCCAGCAGCTTAAGGGGGGCGCTGGGCGGGGAGCTGTTTTTT. It encodes CASSLRGALGGELFF. V usage is TRBV7-2 and J usage is TRBJ2-2, with D perhaps given as TRBD1 or TRBD2 (6 bases each). V dropped 2 bases and J dropped 7 bases, with 14 bases sitting between them. This CDR3 has 15 amino acids. The V gene's germline CDR1 is SGHTA and CDR2 FQGNSA.

Worth noting for this clonotype: A much larger clone lies one base from this, so it may be a read error. The J gene is TRBJ1-1, the V gene TRBV12-3 or TRBV12-4; no firm D call. Trimming stripped 11 bases from V and 1 base from J, with 11 bases between. The CDR3 is 12 residues long. Here the CDR3 DNA reads TGTGCCGGCCGTAGGGCGAACACTGAAGCTTTCTTT. Translation gives CAGRRANTEAFF.

V usage is TRBV2 and J usage is TRBJ2-2, with TRBD1 matching 8 bases. V dropped 7 bases and J dropped 7; count of bases not matched to a gene: 5. The CDR3 covers 13 residues. Germline CDR1 SNHLY, CDR2 FYNNEI. The DNA for the CDR3 is TGTGCCAGCATCCGGACAGGGCTCGGGGAGCTGTTTTTT. Translating it yields CASIRTGLGELFF.

As for this clonotype: Sequence at one end of the junction differs from germline and may be a read error. This chain uses TRBV7-9 with TRBJ1-1; no reliable D call. The germline V gene has CDR1 SEHNR and CDR2 FQNEAQ (reference sequence). The CDR3 has 14 residues. The CDR3: CASSLVALNTGAFF. Here the CDR3 DNA reads TGTGCCAGCAGCTTAGTGGCCCTGAACACTGGAGCTTTCTTT.